This T cell receptor beta chain was found in a study of blood T cell repertoires in COVID-19. Looking at the study overall: T cells, B-cell-depleted T cells, or PBMCs supplied cDNA or gDNA.

Measured with immunoSEQ multiplex PCR; TCRdb has only the in-frame clones, and not every one. The sample holds 55,000 to 90,000 clones; around 87% are singletons and the top ten take about 4%. Trimming took 4 bases from V and 6 from J, leaving 11 bases between them. Germline loops: CDR1 LGHDT, CDR2 YNNKEL (reference sequence). This CDR3 is built from 13 residues. The sample was peripheral blood. The source of this sequence is a man aged 65 to 79 with active COVID-19. The rearrangement links TRBV3-1 (or the pseudogene TRBV3-2) to TRBJ2-3, with a weak D call TRBD1 (6 bases). The CDR3 protein is CASSPGDRDTQYF. The CDR3 DNA reads TGTGCCAGCAGCCCAGGGGACCGGGATACGCAGTATTTT.